This T cell receptor beta chain was recorded in a study of blood T cells in healthy people across ages. In the study overall: About one barcoded beta molecule per two T cells was captured by template switching. The study, taken as a whole, reports: Strong correlation was found linking TCR beta diversity to naive T cell percentage. A roughly linear fall in TCR beta diversity per million T cells was seen with increasing age.

Concerning this clonotype itself: The antigen remains unidentified.

A sample-barcoded 5' primer and a J-beta primer mix were used in a second PCR of roughly 7 to 12 cycles. TCRdb re-called the 5' RACE reads with MiXCR, one entry per CDR3 protein. Seen here are about 1.7 million distinct CDR3 sequences, roughly 27% observed once, and the top ten hold 7.7%. This CDR3 has 16 residues. Germline assignment: CDR1 ENHRY and CDR2 SYGVKD. V lost 2 bases to trimming and J lost 2 bases, with 15 bases between them. The receptor's source is a woman in her thirties in good health. The sequencing input was blood. The rearrangement uses TRBV10-3 and TRBJ1-2; tentative D call: TRBD1 (6 bases). CDR3 loop: CAISEADRNTNYGYTF. Written as DNA, the CDR3 is TGTGCCATCAGTGAGGCGGACAGAAATACGAACTATGGCTACACCTTC.